The 18 T cell receptor beta chains below all came from one sample that was sequenced in a study of blood T cells in healthy people across ages. Next came a second PCR, run for about 7 to 11 cycles, which used a sample-barcoded 5' primer along with a J-beta primer mix. TCRdb itself ran the 5' RACE reads through MiXCR, one entry per CDR3 protein. The repertoire has some 700,000 distinct CDR3 sequences, more than 40% of them found once; the top ten carry about 20%. Material for sequencing was blood. The receptor set was obtained from a woman in her fifties or sixties in good health.

V gene TRBV6-2 or TRBV6-3 combines with J gene TRBJ2-4; 7 bases match TRBD1. The end of the DNA fits TRBJ2-5 better, so the J call may be wrong. The CDR3 length is 17 residues. Germline V CDR1 and CDR2: MNHEY, SVGEGT. CDR3 bases: TGTGCCAGCAGTTACTCGCCCCTTAGACAGGGTCAAGAGACCCAGTACTTC. Its protein product is CASSYSPLRQGQETQYF.

The chain employs TRBV7-9 and TRBJ1-5; TRBD1 agrees at 9 bases. The CDR3 covers 17 residues. CDR1 is SEHNR and CDR2 is FQNEAQ in the germline V gene (reference sequence). Germline trimming cut 5 bases from V and 4 bases from J; bases unmatched to any gene: 12. The CDR3 nucleotides are TGTGCCAGCAGCCCCCCTCTGGACAGGGGACTAAATCAGCCCCAGCATTTT. Translation: CASSPPLDRGLNQPQHF.

V usage is TRBV29-1 and J usage is TRBJ2-1, with 11 positions matching TRBD2. The germline V gene encodes CDR1 SQVTM and CDR2 ANQGSEA. CDR3 length equals 14 residues. J gave up 8 bases and V 7 bases, and 10 bases lay outside the gene matches. For the CDR3, the DNA is TGCAGCGCCGCTACTAGCGGGAGCAACGATGAGCAGTTCTTC. Its protein is CSAATSGSNDEQFF.

This clonotype was detected a few times. The chain employs TRBV20-1 and TRBJ2-5; 9 bases map to TRBD2. Trimming at V came to 4 bases and at J to 7 bases, leaving 10 bases not matched to a gene. There are 14 residues in the CDR3. The germline gives CDR1 DFQATT, CDR2 SNEGSKA (reference sequence). CDR3: CSAKGASGVGTQYF. CDR3 DNA sequence: TGCAGTGCTAAGGGGGCTAGCGGGGTCGGGACCCAGTACTTC.

CDR3 nucleotides: TGCGCCAGCAGCTTGTCTGAAGTGAACACCGGGGAGCTGTTTTTT. The encoded protein is CASSLSEVNTGELFF. The chain uses TRBV5-1 and TRBJ2-2; D not certain. The V and J ends lost 1 base and 1 base respectively, with 8 bases between them. From germline, CDR1 is SGHRS and CDR2 YFSETQ. The CDR3 runs to 15 residues.

The sample holds many counts of this clonotype. CDR3 region: CASSLARGLPDTQYF. In DNA form, the CDR3 reads TGTGCCAGCAGTTTAGCACGGGGGTTGCCAGATACGCAGTATTTT. The chain recombines TRBV12-3 or TRBV12-4 with TRBJ2-3, with a weak D call TRBD2 (6 bases). The CDR3 has 15 residues. The V end was cut by 0 bases, the J end by 4 bases, with 11 bases between.

The CDR3 is CAISKTSGGSDTQYF. CDR3 in DNA: TGTGCCATCAGCAAAACTAGCGGGGGATCAGATACGCAGTATTTT. The chain employs TRBV10-3 and TRBJ2-3; 11 bases align to TRBD2. V shed 6 bases and J 4 bases; nucleotides not matched to a gene: 6. The CDR3 is made up of 15 amino acids. Germline CDR1 reads ENHRY; CDR2 reads SYGVKD.

This clonotype has just a few counts. The chain couples TRBV3-1 to TRBJ2-7; D gene ambiguous. Germline V gene data show CDR1 as LGHDT and CDR2 as YNNKEL (reference sequence). The ends were cut back, 1 base at V and 4 bases at J, with 8 bases in the middle. This CDR3 is 13 amino acids long. In DNA, the CDR3 is TGTGCCAGCAGCCAAGGTTTCCCGTACGAGCAGTACTTC. Translation: CASSQGFPYEQYF.

V and J are TRBV5-1 and TRBJ2-5, with 10 nucleotides matching TRBD2. V lost 2 bases and J lost 3; bases outside the gene matches: 7. The CDR3 is 16 residues long. CDR1 is SGHRS, CDR2 YFSETQ, per germline. The DNA of the CDR3 is TGCGCCAGCAGCTTCGTACCTAGCGGGAGTAAAGAGACCCAGTACTTC. Its protein is CASSFVPSGSKETQYF.

The chain has TRBV29-1 and TRBJ2-5; D ambiguous. In germline, CDR1 is SQVTM, CDR2 ANQGSEA. The CDR3 extends over 11 amino acids. The V and J ends lost 1 base and 1 base respectively, with 1 base between them. This chain's CDR3 is CSVEVQETQYF. DNA of the CDR3: TGCAGCGTTGAAGTCCAAGAGACCCAGTACTTC.

This rearrangement joins TRBV24-1 to TRBJ2-1; 13 bases line up with TRBD2. The CDR3 totals 16 residues. V gave up 3 bases and J gave up 5 bases; unmatched junction bases: 3. CDR1 and CDR2 (germline): KGHDR, SFDVKD. The DNA for the CDR3 is TGTGCCACCAGTGATCTAGGACTAGCGGGAGACAATGAGCAGTTCTTC. Translated, it gives CATSDLGLAGDNEQFF.

The sample holds a few counts of this clonotype. The genes are TRBV25-1 and TRBJ2-5, with TRBD2 matching over 11 bases. Germline V gene sequence: CDR1 MGHDK, CDR2 SYGVNS. After removal of 9 bases from V and 5 bases from J, the junction contained 5 bases not matched to a gene. This CDR3 comprises 13 residues. The CDR3 bases are TGTGCCAGTAGCGGGGGGGCCCATGAGACCCAGTACTTC. Translation: CASSGGAHETQYF.

The CDR3 loop reads CASSPKLGTSYNEQFF. The CDR3 nucleotides read TGTGCCAGCTCACCAAAACTGGGGACGTCCTACAATGAGCAGTTCTTC. The chain uses TRBV18 and TRBJ2-1; D possibly matches TRBD1 or TRBD2 (5 bases each). Per germline, CDR1 KGHSH and CDR2 LQKENI. The CDR3 has 16 residues. The V end was cut by 2 bases, the J end by 1 base, with 12 bases between.

On this clonotype: One end of the junction does not line up with germline, which may come from a read error. The chain links TRBV20-1 to TRBJ2-4; D is unclear. The CDR3 length is 14 residues. The V gene's germline CDR1 is DFQATT and CDR2 SNEGSKA (reference sequence). CDR3 DNA: TGCAGTGCTAGGATTAGGACGGGCAGAAACATTCGGTACTTC. It codes for CSARIRTGRNIRYF.

This clonotype appeared many times. The chain links TRBV6-5 to TRBJ2-3; D is perhaps TRBD2 (6 bases). V lost 2 bases and J lost 3, with 12 bases in between. This CDR3 has 15 amino acids. Germline V gene lookup returns CDR1 MNHEY and CDR2 SVGAGI. CDR3 amino acids: CASSYNPGATDTQYF. The CDR3 DNA reads as TGTGCCAGCAGTTACAATCCGGGAGCGACAGATACGCAGTATTTT.

The rearrangement links TRBV29-1 to TRBJ1-2; TRBD1 agrees at 7 bases. From germline, CDR1 is SQVTM and CDR2 ANQGSEA. The CDR3 is made up of 12 amino acids. Unmatched junction bases numbered 7, after V lost 6 bases and J lost 6 bases. In nucleotides, the CDR3 is TGCAGCGTGGCGACAGGGAAGGATGGCTACACCTTC. It codes for CSVATGKDGYTF.

The V and J genes are TRBV28 and TRBJ2-4, with 7 positions matching TRBD1. The DNA end favors TRBJ2-7, so the J call may be wrong. The CDR3 consists of 16 residues. Looked up from germline, CDR1 is MDHEN and CDR2 is SYDVKM. The CDR3 DNA follows: TGTGCCAGCAGTCTGAGTTCCGGGACAGTGTACTACGAGCAGTACTTC. This sequence encodes CASSLSSGTVYYEQYF.

This clonotype was seen more than once but under ten times. V usage is TRBV20-1 and J usage is TRBJ2-1, with TRBD2 matching over 8 bases. The V segment lost 3 bases and the J segment 7 bases; nucleotides outside the gene matches: 8. The CDR3 length is 14 residues. Germline CDR1 is DFQATT and CDR2 is SNEGSKA (reference sequence). CDR3 DNA sequence: TGCAGTGCTAGCGGGGGGGCCTTTGATAATGAGCAGTTCTTC. It codes for CSASGGAFDNEQFF.